The 8 T cell receptor beta chains below were found in one sample sequenced in a study of blood T cell repertoires in COVID-19. Profiled with immunoSEQ multiplex PCR; TCRdb holds only in-frame clones, not every one. The profile shows 250,000 to 350,000 clones, 86% of them singletons. The sample was peripheral blood. These receptors were obtained from a woman aged 30 to 39 with active or convalescent COVID-19.

The chain carries TRBV3-1 (or the pseudogene TRBV3-2) and TRBJ1-1; D is perhaps TRBD1 (5 bases). V was clipped by 4 bases and J by 4 bases, with 13 bases between them. Germline lookup yields CDR1 LGHDT and CDR2 YNNKEL (reference sequence). This CDR3 is 14 amino acids long. The CDR3 sequence: CASSPGPGGTEAFF. The DNA of the CDR3 is TGTGCCAGCAGCCCGGGGCCGGGGGGCACTGAAGCTTTCTTT.

V usage is TRBV13 and J usage is TRBJ1-2, with a weak D call TRBD1 (6 bases). This CDR3 comprises 13 residues. Germline V CDR1 and CDR2: PRHDT, FYEKMQ (reference sequence). V was cut by 5 bases and J by 2 bases, with 9 bases left in between. The CDR3 DNA is TGTGCCAGCAGCCAACAGGGAAACTATGGCTACACCTTC. Protein product: CASSQQGNYGYTF.

As regards this clone: One junction end does not reproduce the germline sequence, and a read error may be involved. The chain has TRBV3-1 (or the pseudogene TRBV3-2) and TRBJ2-5; TRBD2 might be the D (5 bases). Germline CDR1 LGHDT, CDR2 YNNKEL (reference sequence). The CDR3 runs to 11 residues. CDR3 region: CASSRGRDVHF. The CDR3 DNA reads as TGTGCCAGCAGCCGAGGGCGTGATGTGCACTTC.

The chain has TRBV6-4 and TRBJ2-1, with TRBD2 as a possible D gene (6 bases). Between the trimmed V and J ends, which lost 3 bases and 9 bases, there was a span of 12 bases. This CDR3 has 13 residues. Looked up from germline, CDR1 is MRHNA and CDR2 is SNTAGT. The CDR3 bases are TGTGCCAGCAGTGAGGGGGGAACGGGTGAGCAGTTCTTC. Translation: CASSEGGTGEQFF.

The chain is built from TRBV15 and TRBJ2-5, with 9 bases identical to TRBD1. J was trimmed by 5 bases and V by 0 bases; bases with no gene match: 10. The CDR3 is made up of 17 amino acids. Per germline, CDR1 LNHNV and CDR2 YYDKDF (reference sequence). The CDR3 reads CATSRDAGQGSLETQYF. The DNA for the CDR3 is TGTGCCACCAGCAGAGATGCGGGACAGGGAAGTTTGGAGACCCAGTACTTC.

This chain uses TRBV5-6 with TRBJ2-7, with TRBD1 as a possible D gene (5 bases). Germline values: CDR1 SGHDT, CDR2 YYEEEE. The CDR3 runs 17 residues. V was shortened by 4 bases and J by 2 bases, with 22 bases between the two germline ends. The CDR3 DNA reads TGTGCCAGCAGCCCGGGCCATTTGGGGTTCAGGGCCTACGAGCAGTACTTC. Its translation is CASSPGHLGFRAYEQYF.

The V call is TRBV7-9, the J call TRBJ2-3; weak D call: TRBD1 (8 bases). CDR1 is SEHNR and CDR2 is FQNEAQ in the germline V gene (reference sequence). This CDR3 contains 16 residues. V was clipped by 2 bases and J by 3 bases, with 15 bases between them. The CDR3 protein is CASSLTGGAGTDTQYF. In nucleotides, the CDR3 is TGTGCCAGCAGCTTAACAGGGGGGGCCGGGACAGATACGCAGTATTTT.

The rearrangement uses TRBV6-6 and TRBJ1-2, with 8 bases fitting TRBD1. V gave up 0 bases and J gave up 5 bases; unmatched junction bases: 5. CDR1 is MNHNY, CDR2 SVGAGI, per germline (reference sequence). There are 15 residues in the CDR3. CDR3 region: CASSYSIDRGYGYTF. CDR3 bases: TGTGCCAGCAGTTACTCCATAGACAGGGGATATGGCTACACCTTC.